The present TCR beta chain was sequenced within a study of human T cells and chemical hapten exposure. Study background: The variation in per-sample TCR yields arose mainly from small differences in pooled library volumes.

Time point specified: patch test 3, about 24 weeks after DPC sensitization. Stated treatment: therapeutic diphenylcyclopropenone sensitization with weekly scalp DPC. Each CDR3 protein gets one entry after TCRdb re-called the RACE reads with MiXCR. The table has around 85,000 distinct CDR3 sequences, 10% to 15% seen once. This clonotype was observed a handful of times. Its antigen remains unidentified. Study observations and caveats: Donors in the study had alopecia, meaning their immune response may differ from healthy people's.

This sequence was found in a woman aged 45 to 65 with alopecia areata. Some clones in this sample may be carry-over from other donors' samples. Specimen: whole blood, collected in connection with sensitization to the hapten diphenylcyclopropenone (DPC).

The CDR3 bases are TGTGCCTGGAGTGTTTTAGAGACCCAGTACTTC. This sequence encodes CAWSVLETQYF. The J gene is TRBJ2-5, the V gene TRBV30; D not resolved. Trimming took off 0 bases at V and 4 bases at J, with 3 bases between the two ends. The CDR3 runs to 11 residues. Per the germline V gene, CDR1 is GTSNPN and CDR2 is SVGIG (reference sequence).